This TCR beta chain was recovered during a study of blood T cell repertoires in COVID-19. Looking at the study overall: COVID-19 samples collected from the United States, Italy and Spain covered acute and convalescent phases.

The repertoire was sequenced with immunoSEQ multiplex PCR; TCRdb's copy has only in-frame clones and lacks some. Of approximately 150,000 clones listed, 65% to 85% are singletons. V lost 3 bases, J lost 3 bases, and 12 bases lay in between. Germline V gene sequence: CDR1 MDHEN, CDR2 SYDVKM. This CDR3 has 14 amino acids. Recruits, aged about 18 to 95 years, lived in 20 to 30 US areas. Assignment of participants to cohorts was predicated upon participant-reported clinical history. A case of COVID-19 had been met by exposed participants within 2 weeks before study entry. This receptor was taken from a man in his 70s who had been exposed to COVID-19. The chain recombines TRBV28 with TRBJ2-7, with D maybe TRBD1 (6 bases). Source material: PBMCs or T cells enriched from blood (not recorded which). The CDR3 is CASSFDRSNYEQYF. The CDR3 nucleotides read TGTGCCAGCAGTTTTGACAGGTCAAACTACGAGCAGTACTTC.